Included here is one T cell receptor (beta chain) sequence, with context. Its antigen is currently unknown. The data stem from a study of OX40 agonist ivuxolimab in advanced cancers. Study results and caveats: Clonal expansion was among the lowest in partial responders at 0.1-3.0 mg/kg, especially CD8+.

From germline, CDR1 is SGDLS and CDR2 YYNGEE. The CDR3 length is 15 residues. V lost 0 bases and J lost 7, with 13 bases in between. Repertoires were generated with immunoSEQ multiplex PCR, while TCRdb's copy carries only in-frame clones and drops some. The profile shows about 47,000 clones, approximately 86% of them singletons. This TCR derives from an adult with an advanced solid tumor such as melanoma, head and neck, liver or kidney cancer. The source material was CD4+ or CD8+ T cells sorted from blood, sampled in a trial of the OX40 agonist ivuxolimab. The chain employs TRBV9 and TRBJ1-4; tentatively, D is TRBD1 (5 bases). As DNA, the CDR3 is TGTGCCAGCAGCGTAGGCGGGGGAGGGGTTGAAAAACTGTTTTTT. As protein: CASSVGGGGVEKLFF. Filled out from reference TRBV9 and TRBJ1-4, the complete variable domain reads DSGVTQTPKHLITATGQRVTLRCSPRSGDLSVYWYQQSLDQGLQFLIQYYNGEERAKGNILERFSAQQFPDLHSELNLSSLELGDSALYFCASSVGGGGVEKLFFGSGTQLSVL.